Listed below are T cell receptor beta chains from one sample, sequenced in a study of blood T cell repertoires in COVID-19. The assay was immunoSEQ multiplex PCR, and TCRdb's table has in-frame clones only and misses some. Found here are 200,000 to 300,000 clones, almost 85% of them singletons; the top ten hold 5.1%. Input material: peripheral blood. The receptors here all came from a man aged 50 or older with COVID-19, enrolled during active disease. The CDR3 runs from the conserved cysteine through the conserved F or W. The D gene is left open where the match is weak. Clone size is shown for a subset of rows, as once, few, many or a class of expanded clone.

j_call d_call cdr3_length clone_size v_call cdr3_nt cdr3_aa
TRBJ1-1 . 14 once TRBV11-1 TGTGCCAGCAGCCTCGGACAGAGGAACACTGAAGCTTTCTTT CASSLGQRNTEAFF
TRBJ1-1 TRBD1 14 few TRBV6-1 TGTGCCAGCAGTGAACGGGACAGCTACACTGAAGCTTTCTTT CASSERDSYTEAFF
TRBJ2-5 . 15 . TRBV5-1 TGCGCCAGCAGCTTGGCAGCAGGGCCGCAAGAGACCCAGTACTTC CASSLAAGPQETQYF
TRBJ1-5 . 17 . TRBV15 TGTGCCACCAGCAGAGATCTTGGCGGGTCTAGCAATCAGCCCCAGCATTTT CATSRDLGGSSNQPQHF
TRBJ2-3 TRBD2 14 . TRBV6-2/TRBV6-3 TGTGCCAGCAGCCCCAGCGGGGGGGCTGATACGCAGTATTTT CASSPSGGADTQYF
TRBJ1-3 . 13 few TRBV30 TGTGCCTGGACAAGGGGTTCTGGAAACACCATATATTTT CAWTRGSGNTIYF
TRBJ1-5 TRBD1 16 . TRBV7-8 TGTGCCAGCAGCTCCTACGACAGGGTACTGAATCAGCCCCAGCATTTT CASSSYDRVLNQPQHF
TRBJ2-3 TRBD2 13 . TRBV4-2 TGTGCCAGCAGGCGAGCTAGCGGAGATACGCAGTATTTT CASRRASGDTQYF
TRBJ1-4 TRBD1 16 . TRBV5-1 TGCGCCAGCAGCTCGGGGACAGGTGCAACTAATGAAAAACTGTTTTTT CASSSGTGATNEKLFF
TRBJ2-1 TRBD2 16 . TRBV5-1 TGCGCCAGCAGCTTGCGGGGGGCTAGCGGGAACAATGAGCAGTTCTTC CASSLRGASGNNEQFF
TRBJ2-2 . 17 . TRBV4-3 TGCGCCAGCAGCCAAGATTTAAGGGGGGGAAACACCGGGGAGCTGTTTTTT CASSQDLRGGNTGELFF
TRBJ1-2 TRBD1 14 . TRBV29-1 TGCAGCGTGCGGACAGGGGGCTTGCGCTATGGCTACACCTTC CSVRTGGLRYGYTF
TRBJ2-1 TRBD1 16 few TRBV7-9 TGTGCCAGCAGCGGAGGACAGGGGTTGTCCTACAATGAGCAGTTCTTC CASSGGQGLSYNEQFF
TRBJ1-2 TRBD1 13 . TRBV6-5 TGTGCCAGCAGCCTCCAGGGGGGCTATGGCTACACCTTC CASSLQGGYGYTF
TRBJ2-7 . 13 few TRBV6-6 TGTGCCAGCACCCCCGGGGGGCGCTACGAGCAGTACTTC CASTPGGRYEQYF
TRBJ1-2 TRBD1 14 . TRBV27 TGTGCCAGCAGAACCACCGGGACAGGGTATGGCTACACCTTC CASRTTGTGYGYTF
TRBJ1-4 . 14 . TRBV2 TGTGCCAGCAGTGTCCAGGGGCTTGGAGAAAAACTGTTTTTT CASSVQGLGEKLFF
TRBJ2-7 TRBD1 15 . TRBV29-1 TGCAGCGTTGAAGGTACGGACAGGGGGCCCAACGAGCAGTACTTC CSVEGTDRGPNEQYF
TRBJ2-2 . 13 . TRBV24-1 TGTGCCACCGCTTCTGGGCTCACCGGGGAGCTGTTTTTT CATASGLTGELFF
TRBJ1-6 . 17 . TRBV27 TGTGCCAGCAGTTTCCAAGGAGGGGTATTATCGGATTCACCCCTCCACTTT CASSFQGGVLSDSPLHF
TRBJ2-1 TRBD1 16 . TRBV5-4 TGTGCCAGCAGCTTGGCCGACAGGGTTAGCCTCAATGAGCAGTTCTTC CASSLADRVSLNEQFF
TRBJ1-2 TRBD1 13 . TRBV6-5 TGTGCCGTCCATCGGCAGGGGGCCTTAGGCTACACCTTC CAVHRQGALGYTF
TRBJ1-2 TRBD1 14 . TRBV19 TGTGCCAGTAGTACCCAGGGGGTCGCCTATGGCTACACCTTC CASSTQGVAYGYTF
TRBJ2-3 TRBD2 14 . TRBV9 TGTGCCAGCAGTCCCAGCGGGGTAGCAGATACGCAGTATTTT CASSPSGVADTQYF
TRBJ2-1 TRBD2 23 . TRBV3-1/TRBV3-2 TGTGCCAGCCGGACAACTAGCGGACCCCCTTCCAGCGGACCCTTACAGACGCACATTGAGCAGTTCTTC CASRTTSGPPSSGPLQTHIEQFF
TRBJ2-1 TRBD1 17 . TRBV5-1 TGCGCCAGCAGCTTGGCGTCTGACAGGGGACCTACACATGAGCAGTTCTTC CASSLASDRGPTHEQFF
TRBJ1-1 TRBD1 13 . TRBV3-1/TRBV3-2 TGTGCCAGCAGCCAACGGGACAGAGGGAGGGCTTTCTTT CASSQRDRGRAFF
TRBJ2-5 TRBD1 15 . TRBV25-1 TGTGCCAGCAGTGAATGGGAGACAGGGCCAGAGACCCAGTACTTC CASSEWETGPETQYF
TRBJ2-2 . 15 . TRBV3-1/TRBV3-2 TGTGCCAGCAGCCAAGTTATGTCGGTCACCGGGGAGCTGTTTTTT CASSQVMSVTGELFF
TRBJ1-1 TRBD1 15 . TRBV19 TGTGCCAGTAGAAGACAGGGTATCGTGAACACTGAAGCTTTCTTT CASRRQGIVNTEAFF
TRBJ2-3 . 15 once TRBV28 TGTGCCAGCAGAGTGCGGGACAGAACTACAGATACGCAGTATTTT CASRVRDRTTDTQYF
TRBJ2-3 . 14 . TRBV7-8 TGTGCCAGCAGCTTCGGACTCCTCACAGATACGCAGTATTTT CASSFGLLTDTQYF
TRBJ2-1 TRBD2 16 . TRBV3-1/TRBV3-2 TGTGCCAGCAGCCAGGGACTAGCGGGGGGGGCCAATGAGCAGTTCTTC CASSQGLAGGANEQFF
TRBJ1-2 . 15 once TRBV4-3 TGCGCCAGCAGCCATGACCTGGACTCTAACTATGGCTACACCTTC CASSHDLDSNYGYTF
TRBJ2-3 . 13 . TRBV9 TGTGCCAGCAGCGTAGGGCTGACAGATACGCAGTATTTT CASSVGLTDTQYF
TRBJ1-5 TRBD1 13 . TRBV30 TGTGCCTGGAGTGTACAGGGGAATCAGCCCCAGCATTTT CAWSVQGNQPQHF
TRBJ1-1 . 11 . TRBV19 TGTGCCAGTATTAATGACACTGAAGCTTTCTTT CASINDTEAFF
TRBJ2-5 TRBD1 13 . TRBV5-1 TGCGCCAGCAGCCGCGGACAGGAAGAGACCCAGTACTTC CASSRGQEETQYF
TRBJ2-3 TRBD2 15 once TRBV7-6 TGTGCCAGCAGCTCCGCTAGCGGGCCCATTGATACGCAGTATTTT CASSSASGPIDTQYF
TRBJ2-5 . 14 . TRBV5-1 TGCGCCAGCAGCTTGGGGACTATCCAAGAGACCCAGTACTTC CASSLGTIQETQYF
TRBJ1-6 TRBD1 16 once TRBV2 TGTGCCAGCAGACGGGACAGGGGCGCCTATAATTCACCCCTCCACTTT CASRRDRGAYNSPLHF
TRBJ2-5 . 16 . TRBV11-2 TGTGCCAGCAGCTTACGTGGGTTTCGGGGAACGGAGACCCAGTACTTC CASSLRGFRGTETQYF
TRBJ1-2 . 14 . TRBV10-3 TGTGCCATCAGTGAGTCGAGGCAATTCTATGGCTACACCTTC CAISESRQFYGYTF
TRBJ2-1 . 16 once TRBV6-2/TRBV6-3 TGTGCCAGCAGTCTATTCTTTCGAACGGGATACAATGAGCAGTTCTTC CASSLFFRTGYNEQFF
TRBJ1-1 . 13 . TRBV7-3 TGTGCCAGCAGCTTCTATTCGAACACTGAAGCTTTCTTT CASSFYSNTEAFF
TRBJ1-2 . 16 . TRBV2 TGTGCCAGCAGTGAGTTCAGGGGAGGGGACGAGAATGGCTACACCTTC CASSEFRGGDENGYTF
TRBJ2-5 TRBD2 19 . TRBV9 TGTGCCAGCAGCGCCGAACTAGCGGGGGGCCCTTTCCTAAGCCAGACCCAGTACTTC CASSAELAGGPFLSQTQYF
TRBJ1-6 TRBD1 15 . TRBV4-1 TGCGCCAGCAGCCCAGGACAGGGGTGGAATTCACCCCTCCACTTT CASSPGQGWNSPLHF
TRBJ2-7 . 14 once TRBV19 TGTGCCAGTAGTCGGGGGGCATCTTACGACGAGCAGTACTTC CASSRGASYDEQYF
TRBJ2-1 TRBD2 17 . TRBV28 TGTGCCAGCAGTTTGACTAGCGGGGGGGCGTGGGCTAAGGAGCAGTTCTTC CASSLTSGGAWAKEQFF
TRBJ1-2 . 14 . TRBV3-1/TRBV3-2 TGTGCCAGCAGCCAAGATGGGGGGGCTTATGGCTACACCTTC CASSQDGGAYGYTF
TRBJ2-1 TRBD1 16 . TRBV7-3 TGTGCCAGCAGCCCAGGGACAGGTAGCTCCTACAATGAGCAGTTCTTC CASSPGTGSSYNEQFF
TRBJ2-7 TRBD1 15 . TRBV28 TGTGCCAGCAGAATTCCGGGACAGGGAACCTACGAGCAGTACTTC CASRIPGQGTYEQYF